This entry lists 30 T cell receptor beta chains sequenced from one sample in a study of T-cell reconstitution after alpha-beta-depleted transplantation in children. The TCRbeta library incorporated unique molecular identifiers. MiXCR, applied by TCRdb to the PCR reads, yields one record per CDR3 protein. The data show about 540,000 distinct CDR3 sequences, around 17% seen once. Sequenced here: PBMCs from the stem cell graft donor, sampled from the stem cell graft. The receptors were gathered from a human donor who donated a stem cell graft to a child with acute lymphoblastic leukemia.

This chain joins TRBV4-1 and TRBJ2-5; D is ambiguous. Per the germline V gene, CDR1 is MGHRA and CDR2 is YSYEKL. The CDR3 is 14 residues long. V was trimmed by 2 bases and J by 1 base, leaving 8 bases between them. In nucleotides, the CDR3 is TGCGCCAGCAGCCAACGGCGGACCCAAGAGACCCAGTACTTC. This codes for CASSQRRTQETQYF.

This clonotype has a single count. The chain links TRBV11-2 to TRBJ2-7; 7 bases are shared with TRBD1. The length of the CDR3 is 16 residues. V gave up 5 bases and J gave up 0 bases; unmatched junction bases: 10. CDR1 and CDR2 from the germline V gene are SGHAT and FQNNGV. The CDR3 DNA reads as TGTGCCAGCAGCCCCTGGACAGGCTTGAGCTCCTACGAGCAGTACTTC. This codes for CASSPWTGLSSYEQYF.

The genes are TRBV20-1 and TRBJ2-5; D is uncertain. Germline CDR1 is DFQATT and CDR2 is SNEGSKA (reference sequence). V was shortened by 4 bases and J by 7 bases, with 13 bases between the two germline ends. The CDR3 has 12 amino acids. The CDR3 nucleotides read TGCAGTGCTACAACCGCCCAAAGGACCCAGTACTTC. Translation: CSATTAQRTQYF.

The V call is TRBV12-3 or TRBV12-4, the J call TRBJ1-5, with D possibly matching TRBD1 (6 bases). The CDR3 sequence is 14 residues long. V shed 4 bases and J shed 5 bases, with 12 bases lying between them. The CDR3 DNA follows: TGTGCCAGCAGTTCCCCACAGGGTCATCAGCCCCAGCATTTT. It yields the protein CASSSPQGHQPQHF.

This clonotype occurred many times. The chain has TRBV4-1 and TRBJ2-7; D not certain. Trimming stripped 0 bases from V and 3 bases from J, with 6 bases between. Germline V gives CDR1 MGHRA, CDR2 YSYEKL. The CDR3 is 13 residues long. CDR3 in amino acids: CASSQDLGYEQYF. The DNA of the CDR3 is TGCGCCAGCAGCCAAGATCTAGGCTACGAGCAGTACTTC.

A single count supports this clonotype. CDR3 sequence: CASSESYRVFPTNEKLFF. In nucleotides, the CDR3 is TGCGCCAGCAGTGAGTCATACCGCGTGTTCCCAACTAATGAAAAACTGTTTTTT. V usage is TRBV10-2 and J usage is TRBJ1-4, with D uncertain. The CDR3 extends over 18 amino acids. CDR1 and CDR2 from the germline V gene are WSHSY and SAAADI. The V and J ends lost 0 bases and 0 bases respectively, with 14 bases between them.

This rearrangement joins TRBV4-1 to TRBJ2-3, with D possibly matching TRBD2 (5 bases). Per germline, CDR1 MGHRA and CDR2 YSYEKL. The CDR3 is made up of 17 amino acids. V was clipped by 0 bases and J by 2 bases, with 15 bases between them. The DNA for the CDR3 is TGCGCCAGCAGCCAAGACCCGGCTAGCAGCTCCACAGATACGCAGTATTTT. It codes for CASSQDPASSSTDTQYF.

The chain carries TRBV5-1 and TRBJ2-1, with 8 bases lining up with TRBD2. In germline, CDR1 is SGHRS, CDR2 YFSETQ. Unmatched junction bases numbered 11, after V lost 4 bases and J lost 8 bases. The CDR3 covers 15 residues. The chain's CDR3 is CASSQGTGGTDEQFF. For the CDR3, the DNA is TGCGCCAGCAGCCAGGGGACGGGGGGGACCGATGAGCAGTTCTTC.

This chain uses TRBV5-1 with TRBJ2-7, with 12 bases lining up with TRBD2. The V segment lost 4 bases and the J segment 2 bases; nucleotides outside the gene matches: 4. CDR1 is SGHRS, CDR2 YFSETQ, per germline. This CDR3 is built from 15 residues. CDR3 coding DNA: TGCGCCAGCAGCCCTGGACTAGCGGGGACCTACGAGCAGTACTTC. Residues: CASSPGLAGTYEQYF.

This clonotype has only a few counts. This chain connects TRBV6-5 to TRBJ1-2; possibly TRBD1 for D (5 bases). V lost 1 base and J 2 bases, leaving 11 bases between the germline ends. Germline V gene sequence: CDR1 MNHEY, CDR2 SVGAGI. The length of the CDR3 is 15 residues. CDR3 loop: CASSYFQGSNYGYTF. CDR3 nucleotide sequence: TGTGCCAGCAGTTACTTTCAGGGCTCAAACTATGGCTACACCTTC.

This clonotype was counted many times. CDR3 sequence: CSARDPGLYEQYF. DNA for the CDR3: TGCAGTGCTAGAGACCCAGGGCTCTACGAGCAGTACTTC. The chain links TRBV20-1 to TRBJ2-7, with D perhaps matching TRBD1 (5 bases). CDR3 length equals 13 residues. The V end was cut by 0 bases, the J end by 3 bases, with 9 bases between. CDR1 and CDR2 (germline): DFQATT, SNEGSKA (reference sequence).

This clonotype was seen more than once but under ten times. J is TRBJ2-7 and V is TRBV15; 10 bases map to TRBD2. The junction had 9 bases not matched to a gene; V was cut back by 5 bases and J by 5 bases. Germline values: CDR1 LNHNV, CDR2 YYDKDF (reference sequence). The CDR3 has 15 amino acids. The CDR3 region has the DNA TGTGCCACCAGCCCTGGGACTAGCGCTACCCACGAGCAGTACTTC. Translated, it gives CATSPGTSATHEQYF. The whole variable domain, filled in from reference TRBV15 and TRBJ2-7, reads DAMVIQNPRYQVTQFGKPVTLSCSQTLNHNVMYWYQQKSSQAPKLLFHYYDKDFNNEADTPDNFQSRRPNTSFCFLDIRSPGLGDTAMYLCATSPGTSATHEQYFGPGTRLTVT.

The V call is TRBV5-1, the J call TRBJ2-5, with D possibly matching TRBD1 (5 bases). Looked up from germline, CDR1 is SGHRS and CDR2 is YFSETQ. This CDR3 region has 13 residues. The ends were cut back, 6 bases at V and 2 bases at J, with 11 bases in the middle. The CDR3 DNA follows: TGCGCCAGCACTCGGACATATCAAGAGACCCAGTACTTC. Protein sequence: CASTRTYQETQYF.

J is TRBJ2-1 and V is TRBV7-3; 11 bases fit TRBD2. CDR3 length: 18 amino acids. Germline trimming cut 4 bases from V and 3 bases from J; bases unmatched to any gene: 11. Looked up from germline, CDR1 is SGHTA and CDR2 is FQGTGA. CDR3 protein: CASSYQMTTSGDYNEQFF. The CDR3 DNA reads TGTGCCAGCAGCTATCAAATGACGACTAGCGGGGACTACAATGAGCAGTTCTTC.

This clonotype has just a few counts. The chain is built from TRBV29-1 and TRBJ2-5; D tentatively fits TRBD1 or TRBD2 (5 bases each). Trimming took 7 bases from V and 5 from J, leaving 14 bases between them. CDR1 is SQVTM and CDR2 is ANQGSEA in the germline V gene. The CDR3 has 12 amino acids. CDR3 coding DNA: TGCAGCGGAGAGGGGCGACGGGAGACCCAGTACTTC. Amino acids: CSGEGRRETQYF.

This clonotype was seen a handful of times. This chain links TRBV9 with TRBJ1-1, with D possibly TRBD1 on 5 matching bases. Germline V gives CDR1 SGDLS, CDR2 YYNGEE. Trimming removed 7 bases at V and 1 base at J, with 14 bases between. The CDR3 contains 14 residues. The CDR3 is CASARQSSNTEAFF. The CDR3 DNA is TGTGCCAGCGCCCGACAGTCTTCGAACACTGAAGCTTTCTTT.

This clonotype was counted only a few times. The gene calls are TRBV9 and TRBJ2-1; D is uncertain. CDR1 is SGDLS, CDR2 YYNGEE, per germline. V lost 3 bases to trimming and J lost 4 bases, with 23 bases between them. The CDR3 is 18 amino acids. This chain's CDR3 is CASSDDPGLGVEYNEQFF. CDR3 in DNA: TGTGCCAGCAGCGATGATCCGGGCCTTGGGGTTGAATACAATGAGCAGTTCTTC.

This chain joins TRBV7-9 and TRBJ2-1; the match to TRBD2 covers 10 bases. The V segment lost 2 bases and the J segment 5 bases; nucleotides outside the gene matches: 3. The CDR3 extends over 15 amino acids. Per the germline V gene, CDR1 is SEHNR and CDR2 is FQNEAQ (reference sequence). This chain's CDR3 is CASSLLAGEDNEQFF. The CDR3 DNA sequence: TGTGCCAGCAGCTTACTAGCGGGAGAAGACAATGAGCAGTTCTTC.

As regards this clonotype: Since a much larger clone is just one base distant, this may be a read error. The chain recombines TRBV29-1 with TRBJ1-1, with a weak D call TRBD1 (6 bases). The germline V gene encodes CDR1 SQVTM and CDR2 ANQGSEA. This CDR3 region has 13 residues. The CDR3 here is CSVEPQGNTEALF. CDR3 DNA sequence: TGCAGCGTTGAACCGCAGGGGAACACTGAAGCTTTGTTT.

The chain combines TRBV10-3 with TRBJ1-2; TRBD1 is a possible D gene (5 bases). The CDR3 has 16 amino acids. Deletions cut 10 bases from V and 1 base from J, with 22 bases between. CDR1 ENHRY and CDR2 SYGVKD come from the germline V gene. The CDR3: CATTVSGTDLNYGYTF. DNA for the CDR3: TGTGCCACCACAGTCTCCGGGACGGACCTTAACTATGGCTACACCTTC.

The sample holds a few counts of this clonotype. The rearrangement joins TRBV5-1 to TRBJ2-3; 11 bases map to TRBD2. The germline CDR1 and CDR2 sequences are SGHRS and YFSETQ. The CDR3 is made up of 15 amino acids. Trimming took 2 bases from V and 6 from J; bases not matched to a gene: 5. This CDR3 is CASSLLAGVSDTQYF. CDR3 nucleotides: TGCGCCAGCAGCTTACTAGCGGGAGTGTCCGATACGCAGTATTTT.

In its sample, this clonotype was seen a few times. The rearrangement uses TRBV12-3 or TRBV12-4 and TRBJ2-2, with D possibly TRBD2 on 6 matching bases. The CDR3 consists of 14 residues. V was pared by 2 bases and J by 7 bases, with 11 bases between. In DNA form, the CDR3 reads TGTGCCAGCAGTTTATTAGCGGAGAGCGGGGAGCTGTTTTTT. Its protein is CASSLLAESGELFF.

This clonotype was seen a few times. The chain joins TRBV5-6 to TRBJ2-7, with 12 positions matching TRBD1. Germline V CDR1 and CDR2: SGHDT, YYEEEE. The CDR3 sequence is 15 residues long. V lost 4 bases, J lost 4 bases, and 6 bases stayed unmatched. CDR3 nucleotide sequence: TGTGCCAGCAGCATGGGACAGGGGGCTACGTACGAGCAGTACTTC. It translates to CASSMGQGATYEQYF.

The sample holds a few counts of this clonotype. The gene calls are TRBV5-1 and TRBJ1-3; 8 bases fit TRBD1. V lost 0 bases and J lost 2; bases outside the gene matches: 7. The CDR3 totals 17 residues. Per the germline V gene, CDR1 is SGHRS and CDR2 is YFSETQ. The CDR3 is CASSLGGTGGTGNTIYF. The CDR3 DNA reads as TGCGCCAGCAGCTTGGGTGGGACAGGCGGAACTGGAAACACCATATATTTT.

This clonotype turned up a few times. This chain's CDR3 is CASSLMVATDTQYF. The DNA of the CDR3 is TGCGCCAGCAGCTTGATGGTCGCTACAGATACGCAGTATTTT. The chain employs TRBV5-1 and TRBJ2-3; D gene unclear. CDR3 size: 14 residues. Trimming removed 1 base from V and 3 bases from J, with 9 bases in between. In germline, CDR1 is SGHRS, CDR2 YFSETQ.

This clonotype came up a few times. The V and J genes are TRBV3-1 and TRBJ2-5; D gene ambiguous. Germline V CDR1 and CDR2: LGHDT, YNNKEL (reference sequence). The CDR3 contains 15 residues. V lost 3 bases, J lost 4 bases, and 15 bases lay in between. In DNA, the CDR3 is TGTGCCAGCAGCCACCCCCATCTCGTTGGAGAGACCCAGTACTTC. Its protein is CASSHPHLVGETQYF.

The chain links TRBV18 to TRBJ2-3; 10 bases align to TRBD2. Germline CDR1 and CDR2: KGHSH and LQKENI. The CDR3 runs to 15 residues. With V trimmed by 0 bases and J by 3 bases, 0 bases remained unmatched. The CDR3 DNA follows: TGTGCCAGCTCACCACCGGGACTAGCGACAGATACGCAGTATTTT. Protein sequence: CASSPPGLATDTQYF. The full variable domain, with the rest looked up from reference TRBV18 and TRBJ2-3, is NAGVMQNPRHLVRRRGQEARLRCSPMKGHSHVYWYRQLPEEGLKFMVYLQKENIIDESGMPKERFSAEFPKEGPSILRIQQVVRGDSAAYFCASSPPGLATDTQYFGPGTRLTVL.

A few counts support this clonotype. This chain uses TRBV4-1 with TRBJ2-7; possibly TRBD1 for D (5 bases). V lost 0 bases to trimming and J lost 6 bases, with 15 bases between them. There are 15 residues in the CDR3. Germline CDR1 reads MGHRA; CDR2 reads YSYEKL. CDR3: CASSQDMGREGEQYF. DNA of the CDR3: TGCGCCAGCAGCCAAGATATGGGCAGGGAAGGCGAGCAGTACTTC.

This clonotype showed up just a few times. The chain employs TRBV11-2 and TRBJ2-5; TRBD2 agrees at 8 bases. Germline CDR1 and CDR2: SGHAT and FQNNGV. V was pared by 8 bases and J by 4 bases, with 9 bases of the junction left unmatched. The CDR3 runs to 14 residues. CDR3 in amino acids: CASGLANLGETQYF. The DNA of the CDR3 is TGTGCCAGCGGACTAGCTAATTTGGGAGAGACCCAGTACTTC.

The chain carries TRBV5-5 and TRBJ1-1; D gene unclear. The germline V and J ends were trimmed by 7 bases and 3 bases, with 16 bases remaining between them. The V gene's germline CDR1 is SGHKS and CDR2 YYEKEE (reference sequence). The CDR3 consists of 14 residues. CDR3 in amino acids: CASSKATYDTEAFF. CDR3 DNA: TGTGCCAGCTCAAAGGCGACGTACGACACTGAAGCTTTCTTT.